This T cell receptor beta chain was identified in a study of beta chain features in type 1 diabetes. Study at large: The examined sorted cells totaled approximately 100 million across samples. Findings and caveats of the study: Patients with type 1 diabetes carried fewer insertions and had more deletions at their VDJ junctions. Type 1 diabetes patients showed a moderate but significant shortening of TCRB CDR3s in all four CD4+ subsets.

In its sample, this clone was seen a few times. The antigen remains unidentified. Expressed TCRB transcripts got sequenced, as all isolated RNA was reverse transcribed. Naive, central memory and regulatory T cell samples came to a mean of approximately 3.57 million reads. Profiling relied on immunoSEQ multiplex PCR, and the TCRdb table lists in-frame clones only, not all of them. The profile covers 500,000 to 850,000 clones, with around 15% appearing a single time and 0.03% to 0.04% taken by the ten largest. Sorted populations were all over 98% pure. Trimming took 2 bases from V and 2 from J, leaving 12 bases between them. This CDR3 spans 15 amino acids. Germline CDR1 reads SGHNT; CDR2 reads YYREEE (reference sequence).

The material sequenced was naive CD4+ T cells from blood. The receptor was derived from a man between 18 and 35 years old with type 1 diabetes. J is TRBJ2-3 and V is TRBV5-4, with D possibly matching TRBD2 (5 bases). Here the CDR3 DNA reads TGTGCCAGCAGCTTCCAGCGGAGTTACACAGATACGCAGTATTTT. Translated: CASSFQRSYTDTQYF.